These 19 T cell receptor beta chains originate from one sample sequenced in a study of post-analysis software for immune sequencing data. Study-wide results and limits: A few TRBV segments, TRBV5-6, TRBV5-1 and TRBV20-1 among them, were found more frequent in patients than controls.

cDNA libraries for TCR beta contained unique molecular identifiers. TCRdb re-called the PCR reads through MiXCR, storing one row per CDR3 protein. The table lists roughly 670,000 distinct CDR3 sequences, roughly three fifths of them singletons. These receptors have no known antigen. What was sequenced was blood. The receptors here all came from a girl between 2 and 10 years old with multiple sclerosis.

The chain uses TRBV20-1 and TRBJ2-5, with TRBD1 matching 8 bases. The CDR3 covers 13 residues. Trimming removed 3 bases from V and 0 bases from J; junction bases left unmatched: 0. CDR1 and CDR2 (germline): DFQATT, SNEGSKA (reference sequence). The CDR3 spells CSARGQDQETQYF. The CDR3 DNA is TGCAGTGCTAGGGGACAGGACCAAGAGACCCAGTACTTC.

V and J are TRBV5-4 and TRBJ1-2; 8 nucleotides agree with TRBD1. After removal of 0 bases from V and 4 bases from J, the junction contained 8 bases not matched to a gene. The CDR3 contains 16 residues. Germline loops: CDR1 SGHNT, CDR2 YYREEE (reference sequence). The CDR3 loop is CASSLEAGGIGYGYTF. In DNA, the CDR3 is TGTGCCAGCAGCTTGGAAGCAGGGGGCATCGGCTATGGCTACACCTTC. Drawing the rest from reference TRBV5-4 and TRBJ1-2, the complete variable domain is ETGVTQSPTHLIKTRGQQVTLRCSSQSGHNTVSWYQQALGQGPQFIFQYYREEENGRGNFPPRFSGLQFPNYSSELNVNALELDDSALYLCASSLEAGGIGYGYTFGSGTRLTVV.

In this sample, this clonotype turned up a few times. The rearrangement uses TRBV7-9 and TRBJ2-1, with 12 nucleotides matching TRBD2. The CDR3 has 16 residues. The trim removed 5 bases at V and 7 bases at J, leaving 9 bases unmatched. Germline loops: CDR1 SEHNR, CDR2 FQNEAQ (reference sequence). Written as DNA, the CDR3 is TGTGCCAGCAGCGGCTCTAGCGGGGGGGCTGATAATGAGCAGTTCTTC. The encoded protein is CASSGSSGGADNEQFF.

The rearrangement uses TRBV24-1 and TRBJ2-1, with 7 nucleotides matching TRBD1. The CDR3 totals 14 residues. CDR1 is KGHDR and CDR2 is SFDVKD in the germline V gene. V lost 4 bases, J lost 6 bases, and 5 bases stayed unmatched. The CDR3 reads CATSDRRQGNEQFF. As DNA, the CDR3 is TGTGCCACCAGTGACCGGCGACAGGGCAATGAGCAGTTCTTC.

V usage is TRBV20-1 and J usage is TRBJ2-5; a possible D gene is TRBD2 (7 bases). This CDR3 spans 13 amino acids. V gave up 6 bases and J gave up 5 bases, with 16 bases separating them. Germline CDR1 and CDR2: DFQATT and SNEGSKA (reference sequence). The CDR3 spells CSASGRGAETQYF. CDR3 nucleotide sequence: TGCAGTGCCTCGGGCCGGGGGGCCGAGACCCAGTACTTC.

This clonotype was counted once. The chain joins TRBV9 to TRBJ1-1; a possible D gene is TRBD1 (5 bases). The V end lost 3 bases, the J end lost 5 bases, and 14 bases lay between the germline ends. Germline CDR1 reads SGDLS; CDR2 reads YYNGEE. The CDR3 is 14 residues long. In DNA, the CDR3 is TGTGCCAGCAGCGGGCAGGGATTTGGAACTGAAGCTTTCTTT. Amino acid sequence: CASSGQGFGTEAFF.

The CDR3 spells CAISGEANEKLFF. The CDR3 region has the DNA TGTGCCATCAGTGGGGAAGCGAATGAAAAACTGTTTTTT. This chain joins TRBV10-3 and TRBJ1-4; the D is unclear. Germline V gives CDR1 ENHRY, CDR2 SYGVKD. With 4 bases removed from V and 5 bases from J, the gap between germline ends came to 8 bases. The CDR3 consists of 13 residues.

This clonotype was detected only a few times. The V and J genes are TRBV4-2 and TRBJ2-3, with TRBD2 matching 14 bases. This CDR3 contains 18 residues. Losses at the gene ends were 1 base for V and 1 base for J; bases not matched to a gene: 4. CDR1 and CDR2 from the germline V gene are LGHNA and YNFKEQ. CDR3 coding DNA: TGTGCCAGCAGCCAAGGACCGGGACTAGCGGGAGGCACAGATACGCAGTATTTT. Protein: CASSQGPGLAGGTDTQYF.

The chain employs TRBV6-7 and TRBJ2-1; 7 bases are a match to TRBD1. TRBV6-7 is annotated as an ORF whose role is uncertain. The V segment lost 8 bases and the J segment 7 bases; nucleotides outside the gene matches: 14. The CDR3 has 15 amino acids. The CDR3 bases are TGTGCCAGCGATAATAGACCGGGACAGACTAATGAGCAGTTCTTC. Translation gives CASDNRPGQTNEQFF.

This clonotype was detected once. The rearrangement joins TRBV19 to TRBJ2-1, with 9 bases lining up with TRBD2. V dropped 10 bases and J dropped 7; count of bases not matched to a gene: 17. Germline-derived CDR1 and CDR2 are LNHDA and SQIVND (reference sequence). CDR3 length equals 16 residues. CDR3: CATVPIAGEGWNEQFF. CDR3 nucleotide sequence: TGTGCCACCGTGCCCATAGCGGGAGAAGGGTGGAATGAGCAGTTCTTC.

V gene TRBV7-2 combines with J gene TRBJ1-5; 11 bases are a match to TRBD1. Germline V gene data show CDR1 as SGHTA and CDR2 as FQGNSA. Trimming removed 5 bases from V and 8 bases from J; junction bases left unmatched: 11. The CDR3 length is 16 residues. CDR3 in DNA: TGTGCCAGCAGCGCCTCTTTGGGACAGGGGGATAAGCCCCAGCATTTT. It is translated as CASSASLGQGDKPQHF.

The chain joins TRBV7-9 to TRBJ1-4; 9 bases map to TRBD1. The V gene's germline CDR1 is SEHNR and CDR2 FQNEAQ (reference sequence). Trimming took 2 bases from V and 6 from J; bases not matched to a gene: 7. The CDR3 runs to 16 residues. In DNA, the CDR3 is TGTGCCAGCAGCTTACGTTGGGGACAGGGCGATGAAAAACTGTTTTTT. This encodes CASSLRWGQGDEKLFF.

The chain carries TRBV12-3 or TRBV12-4 and TRBJ2-2, with no clear D. V was trimmed by 0 bases and J by 8 bases, leaving 7 bases between them. This CDR3 region has 13 residues. The chain's CDR3 is CASSLAHQGELFF. CDR3 bases: TGTGCCAGCAGTTTAGCCCACCAGGGGGAGCTGTTTTTT.

This clonotype was observed a handful of times. The germline gene is not matched at one end of the junction; a read error may be the cause. The chain combines TRBV27 with TRBJ1-2, with a possible D match to TRBD1 (5 bases). Germline V lookup: CDR1 MNHEY, CDR2 SMNVEV (reference sequence). The CDR3 is 17 residues long. The CDR3 DNA reads TGTGCCAGCAGTGAGTACGGCATCCGGGACCGCAACTATGGCTGCACCTTC. Its protein is CASSEYGIRDRNYGCTF.

The chain uses TRBV28 and TRBJ2-1, with 10 nucleotides matching TRBD2. The CDR3 runs to 15 residues. From germline, CDR1 is MDHEN and CDR2 SYDVKM. The V and J ends lost 3 bases and 6 bases, in that order; junction bases with no gene match: 5. The CDR3 region has the DNA TGTGCCAGCAGTTTTAGGACTAGCGGTTTCAATGAGCAGTTCTTC. Its protein is CASSFRTSGFNEQFF. The full variable domain, rest sourced from reference TRBV28 and TRBJ2-1, is DVKVTQSSRYLVKRTGEKVFLECVQDMDHENMFWYRQDPGLGLRLIYFSYDVKMKEKGDIPEGYSVSREKKERFSLILESASTNQTSMYLCASSFRTSGFNEQFFGPGTRLTVL.

This clonotype was counted a few times. The rearrangement joins TRBV6-6 to TRBJ1-2; D is possibly TRBD1 (5 bases). V was shortened by 2 bases and J by 5 bases, with 21 bases between the two germline ends. Germline-derived CDR1 and CDR2 are MNHNY and SVGAGI (reference sequence). The CDR3 totals 17 residues. CDR3 amino acids: CASSYRGQSPEIYGYTF. The CDR3 DNA is TGTGCCAGCAGTTACAGGGGCCAATCGCCGGAGATTTATGGCTACACCTTC.

The rearrangement uses TRBV20-1 and TRBJ2-1; the D gene is possibly TRBD2 (6 bases). TRBJ2-7 matches the DNA end more closely, so the J call is doubtful. Germline values: CDR1 DFQATT, CDR2 SNEGSKA (reference sequence). The CDR3 is 12 residues long. As DNA, the CDR3 is TGCAGTGCTACCACGGGAGTCAATGAGCAGTACTTC. This gives the protein CSATTGVNEQYF.

The chain links TRBV7-9 to TRBJ1-2, with a weak D call TRBD1 (5 bases). The CDR3 is made up of 15 amino acids. V was shortened by 8 bases and J by 10 bases, with 26 bases between the two germline ends. Per germline, CDR1 SEHNR and CDR2 FQNEAQ (reference sequence). CDR3 residues: CASRPPEGQEGDYTF. The CDR3 nucleotides are TGTGCCAGCCGCCCCCCGGAGGGGCAGGAGGGTGACTACACCTTC.

The V gene is TRBV15, the J gene TRBJ2-7; no definite D call. Germline loops: CDR1 LNHNV, CDR2 YYDKDF (reference sequence). The CDR3 runs 14 residues. V lost 2 bases to trimming and J lost 2 bases, with 10 bases between them. The CDR3 DNA follows: TGTGCCACCAGCAGACGTGACGGACCCTACGAGCAGTACTTC. Encoded protein: CATSRRDGPYEQYF.